This TCR beta chain stems from a study of blood T cell repertoires in COVID-19 (dated by TCRdb to between 2020 and 2021). Notes on the research overall: Collaborator samples came from the United States, Italy and Spain and covered acute and convalescent phases of COVID-19. The material from the prospective study consisted of cDNA or gDNA derived from T cells, B-cell-depleted T cells, or PBMCs. HLA class I and class II types, where available, came from metadata supplied by the sample provider rather than from assay-based typing. The samples were drawn from the first 160 participants of the ongoing ImmuneRACE study and from 950 to 1,500 subjects provided by 6 global collaborators. The repertoires were released in a freely available public database intended as a resource for research on the immune response to SARS-CoV-2. Deeply sampled blood TCRbeta repertoires from subjects exposed to, actively infected with, or recovered from COVID-19 were included in the dataset. Sample metadata almost always included a de-identified subject ID, COVID-19 status, age in years and sex.

In the case of this clone: The antigen it recognizes is unknown. One base away there is no much larger clone; base qualities are not given.

The collaborating institutions used their own protocols to collect whole blood in K2EDTA tubes. For TCRbeta analysis, collaborator samples were shipped as frozen whole blood, as isolated PBMCs, or as DNA extracted from either sample type. General study outcomes and caveats: Clinical and demographic metadata were provided uncurated, with the amount varying by source and participant.

The immunoSEQ Assay, a bias-controlled multiplex PCR, was used to amplify TCRbeta CDR3 regions from genomic DNA. The published analysis was carried out like this. Nucleated cell counts per sample were estimated from amplification of reference gene primers within the assay. Sequence reads were collapsed and filtered to measure the absolute abundance of every unique TCRbeta CDR3 rearrangement. Productive Simpson clonality was computed per sample as the square root of Simpson's diversity index over productive rearrangements. As stored in TCRdb, this immuneACCESS dataset retains in-frame rearrangements with V and J assigned. A fraction of the clones does not appear; measured against another copy, unresolved V genes explain less than half of the discrepancy, and the remainder lacks a known reason. V and J calls and clone size are copied from that table; D and trimming were computed from the DNA. The table for this sample lists 150,000 to 200,000 clones; around 81% of them were counted only once. Of the sample, roughly 11% falls within the top ten clones.

Spanning cysteine to phenylalanine, the CDR3 consists of 14 amino acids. Of the read, only the CDR3 DNA is kept; its 42 bases are in frame from base 1. The germline V gene (reference sequence) yields MNHEY for CDR1 and SMNVEV for CDR2. Deletion took 3 bases off V and 3 bases off J, with a span of 10 bases between the germline ends. The chain joins TRBV27 to TRBJ2-3; the D segment could be TRBD1, given 6 matching bases. The source of this sequence is a man between 60 and 75 years old with active or convalescent COVID-19. Material for sequencing was peripheral blood. The CDR3 region reads CASSFGRGTDTQYF. The nucleotides are TGTGCCAGCAGTTTTGGCAGGGGAACAGATACGCAGTATTTT.